This is a list of T cell receptor beta chains from one sample in a study of cytomegalovirus exposure and HLA in healthy donors. The data were produced by immunoSEQ multiplex PCR, yet TCRdb's version contains in-frame clones alone and is incomplete. This sample has more than 95,000 clones; roughly 72% occur once, and the top ten carry around 5%. Sequencing was done on a sample of PBMCs. The receptors were gathered from a woman between 18 and 29 years old in good health and CMV-seropositive. CDR3s include the opening cysteine and the closing phenylalanine or tryptophan. The D gene is left open where the match is weak. Only some rows state a clone size, as once, few, many or a class for expanded clones.

J gene: TRBJ2-7; V gene: TRBV9; D gene: TRBD2; clone size: NA; CDR3 DNA: TGTGCCAGCAGCGTAGGTCAGGGCGGCGGGAGAAACGAGCAGTACTTC; CDR3 protein: CASSVGQGGGRNEQYF
J gene: TRBJ2-7; V gene: TRBV28; D gene: NA; clone size: NA; CDR3 DNA: TGTGCCAGCAGTTTATCACGGGTCCCCTCGGGCGAGCAGTACTTC; CDR3 protein: CASSLSRVPSGEQYF
J gene: TRBJ2-7; V gene: TRBV25-1; D gene: NA; clone size: NA; CDR3 DNA: TGTGCCAGCAGTGACGGAACAGGTTACGAGCAGTACTTC; CDR3 protein: CASSDGTGYEQYF
J gene: TRBJ2-5; V gene: TRBV30; D gene: TRBD2; clone size: once; CDR3 DNA: TGTGCCTGGAGTGTATCAAGGACTAGCGGGAGACAGACCCAGTACTTC; CDR3 protein: CAWSVSRTSGRQTQYF
J gene: TRBJ1-5; V gene: TRBV21-1; D gene: NA; clone size: NA; CDR3 DNA: TGTGCCAGCAGCAAATTCGCAGGGAAACAGCCCCAGCATTTT; CDR3 protein: CASSKFAGKQPQHF
J gene: TRBJ2-1; V gene: TRBV6-1; D gene: NA; clone size: NA; CDR3 DNA: TGTGCCTGCAGTCGCACGGGAGTGGTTGATGAGCAGTTCTTC; CDR3 protein: CACSRTGVVDEQFF
J gene: TRBJ2-7; V gene: TRBV7-9; D gene: TRBD2; clone size: NA; CDR3 DNA: TGTGCCAGCAGCCTAGGACTAGTTGTGGACGAGCAGTACTTC; CDR3 protein: CASSLGLVVDEQYF
J gene: TRBJ1-2; V gene: TRBV28; D gene: TRBD1; clone size: NA; CDR3 DNA: TGTGCCAGCAGCGCTGGGACAGGGGTCTTGGGCTACACCTTC; CDR3 protein: CASSAGTGVLGYTF
J gene: TRBJ2-7; V gene: TRBV5-6; D gene: TRBD1; clone size: NA; CDR3 DNA: TGTGCCAGCAGCCTGGGGGCAGGGGGCGAGCAGTACTTC; CDR3 protein: CASSLGAGGEQYF
J gene: TRBJ2-1; V gene: TRBV30; D gene: NA; clone size: once; CDR3 DNA: TGTGCCTGGAGCTCGGGAGTTCTTAATGAGCAGTTCTTC; CDR3 protein: CAWSSGVLNEQFF
J gene: TRBJ1-5; V gene: TRBV19; D gene: NA; clone size: NA; CDR3 DNA: TGTGCCAGTAGTATTCTGGGCCCAGATCAGCCCCAGCATTTT; CDR3 protein: CASSILGPDQPQHF
J gene: TRBJ1-2; V gene: TRBV28; D gene: NA; clone size: few; CDR3 DNA: TGTGCCAGCAGTTTGGGCAGGGGAAGTGGCTACACCTTC; CDR3 protein: CASSLGRGSGYTF
J gene: TRBJ1-1; V gene: TRBV6-6; D gene: TRBD1; clone size: once; CDR3 DNA: TGTGCCAGCAGTCGGGGGGGACAGGGTACGAACACTGAAGCTTTCTTT; CDR3 protein: CASSRGGQGTNTEAFF
J gene: TRBJ2-3; V gene: TRBV11-1; D gene: NA; clone size: NA; CDR3 DNA: TGTGCCAGCAGCTTCTTCCCAGATACGCAGTATTTT; CDR3 protein: CASSFFPDTQYF
J gene: TRBJ2-3; V gene: TRBV9; D gene: TRBD2; clone size: NA; CDR3 DNA: TGTGCCAGCAGCGTGATGGGAGGGGTGGGGGATACGCAGTATTTT; CDR3 protein: CASSVMGGVGDTQYF
J gene: TRBJ2-1; V gene: TRBV29-1; D gene: NA; clone size: NA; CDR3 DNA: TGCAGCGTTGAGGCGACAACCTACAATGAGCAGTTCTTC; CDR3 protein: CSVEATTYNEQFF
J gene: TRBJ2-1; V gene: TRBV20-1; D gene: NA; clone size: NA; CDR3 DNA: TGCAGTGCTAGCGACAATGAGCAGTTCTTC; CDR3 protein: CSASDNEQFF
J gene: TRBJ1-3; V gene: TRBV25-1; D gene: TRBD1; clone size: NA; CDR3 DNA: TGTGCCAGCAGTGAAGGCGACAGGGTGAGAGGAAACACCATATATTTT; CDR3 protein: CASSEGDRVRGNTIYF